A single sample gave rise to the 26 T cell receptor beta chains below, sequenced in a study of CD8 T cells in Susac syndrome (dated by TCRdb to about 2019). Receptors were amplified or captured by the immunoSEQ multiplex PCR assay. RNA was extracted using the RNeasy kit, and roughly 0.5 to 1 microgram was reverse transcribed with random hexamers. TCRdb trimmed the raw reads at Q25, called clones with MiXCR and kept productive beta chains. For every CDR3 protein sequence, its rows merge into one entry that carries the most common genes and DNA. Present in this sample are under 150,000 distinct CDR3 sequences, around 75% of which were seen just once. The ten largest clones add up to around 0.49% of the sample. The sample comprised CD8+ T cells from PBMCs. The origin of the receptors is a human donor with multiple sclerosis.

The CDR3 sequence is CASSLGLAGRYEQYV. The CDR3, as DNA: TGTGCCAGCAGCTTAGGACTAGCGGGACGATACGAGCAGTACGTC. J is TRBJ2-7 and V is TRBV7-9; TRBD2 matches 11 bases. The germline gives CDR1 SEHNR, CDR2 FQNEAQ (reference sequence). Trimming took 1 base from V and 4 from J; bases not matched to a gene: 3. The CDR3 spans 15 residues.

The CDR3 nucleotides read TGCGCCAGCAGCCCGTGGACAGGGAGGCGGCAAGAGACCCAGTACTTC. Its translation is CASSPWTGRRQETQYF. The chain has TRBV4-1 and TRBJ2-5; 8 bases agree with TRBD1. The CDR3 extends over 16 amino acids. The junction had 9 bases not matched to a gene; V was cut back by 4 bases and J by 2 bases. The germline CDR1 and CDR2 sequences are MGHRA and YSYEKL.

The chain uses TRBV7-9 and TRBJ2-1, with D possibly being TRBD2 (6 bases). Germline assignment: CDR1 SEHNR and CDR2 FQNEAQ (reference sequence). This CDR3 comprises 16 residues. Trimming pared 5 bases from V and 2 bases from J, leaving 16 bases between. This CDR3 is CASSLVIAVTYNEQFF. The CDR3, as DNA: TGTGCCAGCAGCCTCGTAATAGCGGTAACCTACAATGAGCAGTTCTTC.

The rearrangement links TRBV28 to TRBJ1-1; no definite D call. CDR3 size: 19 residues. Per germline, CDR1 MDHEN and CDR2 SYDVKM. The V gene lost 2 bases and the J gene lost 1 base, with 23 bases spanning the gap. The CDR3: CASSLHPGALGKGNTEAFF. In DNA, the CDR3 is TGTGCCAGCAGTTTACACCCCGGTGCCCTCGGAAAGGGGAACACTGAAGCTTTCTTT. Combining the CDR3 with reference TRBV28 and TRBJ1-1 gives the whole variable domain DVKVTQSSRYLVKRTGEKVFLECVQDMDHENMFWYRQDPGLGLRLIYFSYDVKMKEKGDIPEGYSVSREKKERFSLILESASTNQTSMYLCASSLHPGALGKGNTEAFFGQGTRLTVV.

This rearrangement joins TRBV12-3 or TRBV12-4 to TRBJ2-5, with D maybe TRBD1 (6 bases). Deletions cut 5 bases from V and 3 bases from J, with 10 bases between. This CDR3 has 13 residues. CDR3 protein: CASSGYREETQYF. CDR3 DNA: TGTGCCAGCAGTGGATACAGGGAAGAGACCCAGTACTTC.

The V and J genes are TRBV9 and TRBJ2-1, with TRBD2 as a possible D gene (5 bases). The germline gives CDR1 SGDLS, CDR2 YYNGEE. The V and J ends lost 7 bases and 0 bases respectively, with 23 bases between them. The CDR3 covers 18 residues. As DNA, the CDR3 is TGTGCCAGCCTTCCCGGTCCGTTGTTCAGCGGCTCCTACAATGAGCAGTTCTTC. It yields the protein CASLPGPLFSGSYNEQFF.

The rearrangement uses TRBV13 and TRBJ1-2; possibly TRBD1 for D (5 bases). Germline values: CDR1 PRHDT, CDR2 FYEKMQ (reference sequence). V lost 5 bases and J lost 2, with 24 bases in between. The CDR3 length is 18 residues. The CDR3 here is CASSGWEPGLDANYGYTF. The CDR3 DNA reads TGTGCCAGCAGCGGCTGGGAGCCAGGGTTAGATGCCAACTATGGCTACACCTTC.

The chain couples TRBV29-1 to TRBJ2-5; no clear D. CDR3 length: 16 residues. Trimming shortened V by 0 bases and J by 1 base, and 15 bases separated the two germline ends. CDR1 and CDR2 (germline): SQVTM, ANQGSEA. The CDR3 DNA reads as TGCAGCGTTGAAGATCGTGGCAGTACCCTCCAAGAGACCCAGTACTTC. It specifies CSVEDRGSTLQETQYF.

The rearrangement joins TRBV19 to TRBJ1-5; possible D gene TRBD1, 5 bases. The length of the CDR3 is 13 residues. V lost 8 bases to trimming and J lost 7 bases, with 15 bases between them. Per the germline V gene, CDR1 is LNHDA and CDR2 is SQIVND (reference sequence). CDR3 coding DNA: TGTGCCAGTTCTGCAGGGTTACTCCAGCCCCAGCATTTT. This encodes CASSAGLLQPQHF.

CDR3 in amino acids: CSATRDPTRPLDGYTF. Written as DNA, the CDR3 is TGCAGTGCTACCCGGGACCCAACGCGGCCTCTCGATGGCTACACCTTC. V gene TRBV20-1 combines with J gene TRBJ1-2; tentative D call: TRBD1 (5 bases). Germline values: CDR1 DFQATT, CDR2 SNEGSKA (reference sequence). The CDR3 has 16 amino acids. Trimming shortened V by 4 bases and J by 6 bases, and 24 bases separated the two germline ends.

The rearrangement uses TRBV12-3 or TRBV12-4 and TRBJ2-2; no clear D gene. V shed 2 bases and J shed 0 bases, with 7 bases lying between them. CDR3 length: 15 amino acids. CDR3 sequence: CASSLFGPNTGELFF. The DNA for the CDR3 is TGTGCCAGCAGTTTATTCGGGCCGAACACCGGGGAGCTGTTTTTT.

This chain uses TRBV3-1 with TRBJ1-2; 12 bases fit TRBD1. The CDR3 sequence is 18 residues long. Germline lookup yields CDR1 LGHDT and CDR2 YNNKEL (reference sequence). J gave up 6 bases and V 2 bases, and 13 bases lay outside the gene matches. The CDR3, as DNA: TGTGCCAGCAGCCAACCCACCGGGACAGGGGGCGATCGGGATGGCTACACCTTC. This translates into CASSQPTGTGGDRDGYTF. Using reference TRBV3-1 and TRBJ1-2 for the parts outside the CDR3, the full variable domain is DTAVSQTPKYLVTQMGNDKSIKCEQNLGHDTMYWYKQDSKKFLKIMFSYNNKELIINETVPNRFSPKSPDKAHLNLHINSLELGDSAVYFCASSQPTGTGGDRDGYTFGSGTRLTVV.

CDR3 sequence: CASSALPQGTTNYGYTF. The CDR3 DNA is TGTGCCAGCAGTGCATTACCTCAGGGTACCACTAACTATGGCTACACCTTC. The genes are TRBV12-3 or TRBV12-4 and TRBJ1-2, with a tentative D call TRBD1 (5 bases). CDR3 length: 17 residues. The V and J ends lost 5 bases and 0 bases respectively, with 19 bases between them.

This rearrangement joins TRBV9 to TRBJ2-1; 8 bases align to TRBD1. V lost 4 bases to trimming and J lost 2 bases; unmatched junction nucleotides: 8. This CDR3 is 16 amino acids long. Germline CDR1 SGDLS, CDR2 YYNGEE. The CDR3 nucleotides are TGTGCCAGCAGCCCCCGGACAGGGAACCCCTACAATGAGCAGTTCTTC. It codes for CASSPRTGNPYNEQFF. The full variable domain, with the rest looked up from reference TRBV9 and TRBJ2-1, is DSGVTQTPKHLITATGQRVTLRCSPRSGDLSVYWYQQSLDQGLQFLIQYYNGEERAKGNILERFSAQQFPDLHSELNLSSLELGDSALYFCASSPRTGNPYNEQFFGPGTRLTVL.

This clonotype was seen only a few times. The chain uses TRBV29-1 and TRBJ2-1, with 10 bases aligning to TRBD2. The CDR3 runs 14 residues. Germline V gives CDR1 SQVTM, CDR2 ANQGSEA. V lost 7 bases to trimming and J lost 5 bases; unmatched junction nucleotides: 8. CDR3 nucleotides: TGCAGCGGGGCCGGGACTAGCGTCCACAATGAGCAGTTCTTC. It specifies CSGAGTSVHNEQFF.

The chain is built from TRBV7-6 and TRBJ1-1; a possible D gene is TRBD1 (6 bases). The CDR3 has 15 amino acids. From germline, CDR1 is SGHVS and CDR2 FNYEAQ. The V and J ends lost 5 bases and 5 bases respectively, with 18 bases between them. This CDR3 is CASSLSQGSRTEAFF. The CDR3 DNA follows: TGTGCCAGCAGCCTAAGTCAGGGGAGTAGGACTGAAGCTTTCTTT.

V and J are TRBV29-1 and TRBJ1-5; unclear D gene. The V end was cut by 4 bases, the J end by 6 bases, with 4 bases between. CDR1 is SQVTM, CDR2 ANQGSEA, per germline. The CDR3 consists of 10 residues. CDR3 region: CSVGSQPQHF. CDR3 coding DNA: TGCAGCGTTGGCAGTCAGCCCCAGCATTTT. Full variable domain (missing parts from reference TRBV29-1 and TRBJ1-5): SAVISQKPSRDICQRGTSLTIQCQVDSQVTMMFWYRQQPGQSLTLIATANQGSEATYESGFVIDKFPISRPNLTFSTLTVSNMSPEDSSIYLCSVGSQPQHFGDGTRLSIL.

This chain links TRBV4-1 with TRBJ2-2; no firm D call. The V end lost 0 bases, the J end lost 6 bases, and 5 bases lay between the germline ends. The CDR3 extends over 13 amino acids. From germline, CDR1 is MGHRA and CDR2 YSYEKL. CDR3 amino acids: CASSQDGPGELFF. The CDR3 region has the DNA TGCGCCAGCAGCCAAGATGGGCCCGGGGAGCTGTTTTTT.

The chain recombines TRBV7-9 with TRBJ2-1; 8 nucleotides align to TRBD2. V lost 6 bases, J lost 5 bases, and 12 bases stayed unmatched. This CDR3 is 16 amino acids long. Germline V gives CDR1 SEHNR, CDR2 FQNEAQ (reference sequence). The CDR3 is CASSSSQAGVDNEQFF. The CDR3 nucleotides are TGTGCCAGCAGTTCCTCCCAAGCGGGAGTCGACAATGAGCAGTTCTTC.

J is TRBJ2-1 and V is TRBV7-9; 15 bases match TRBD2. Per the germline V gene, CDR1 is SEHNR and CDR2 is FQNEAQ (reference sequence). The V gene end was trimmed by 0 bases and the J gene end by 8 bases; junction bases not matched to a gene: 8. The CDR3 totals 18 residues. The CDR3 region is CASSLATRTSGRGDEQFF. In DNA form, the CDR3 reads TGTGCCAGCAGCTTAGCGACCCGGACTAGCGGGAGGGGCGATGAGCAGTTCTTC.

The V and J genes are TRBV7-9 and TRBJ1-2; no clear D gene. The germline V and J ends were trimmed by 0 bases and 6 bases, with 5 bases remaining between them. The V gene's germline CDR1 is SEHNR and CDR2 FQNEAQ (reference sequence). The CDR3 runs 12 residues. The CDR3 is CASSLAVHGYTF. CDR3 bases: TGTGCCAGCAGCTTAGCCGTTCATGGCTACACCTTC.

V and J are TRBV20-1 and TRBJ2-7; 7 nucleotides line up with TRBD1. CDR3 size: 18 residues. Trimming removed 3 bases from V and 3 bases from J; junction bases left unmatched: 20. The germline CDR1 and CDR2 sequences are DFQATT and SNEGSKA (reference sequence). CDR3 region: CSASLTEGGLDWVYEQYV. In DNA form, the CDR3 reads TGCAGTGCTAGTCTAACAGAAGGGGGCTTGGACTGGGTCTACGAGCAGTACGTC.

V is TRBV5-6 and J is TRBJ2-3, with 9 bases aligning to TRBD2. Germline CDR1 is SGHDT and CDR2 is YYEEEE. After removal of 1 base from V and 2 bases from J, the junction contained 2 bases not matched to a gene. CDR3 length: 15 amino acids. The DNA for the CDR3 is TGTGCCAGCAGCTTGCTAGCGGGATACACAGATACGCAGTATTTT. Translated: CASSLLAGYTDTQYF.

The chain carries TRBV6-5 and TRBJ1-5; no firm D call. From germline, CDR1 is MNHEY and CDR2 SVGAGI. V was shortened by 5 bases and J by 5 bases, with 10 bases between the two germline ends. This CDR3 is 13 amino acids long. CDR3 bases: TGTGCCAGCAGTGATGCGATCCATCAGCCCCAGCATTTT. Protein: CASSDAIHQPQHF.

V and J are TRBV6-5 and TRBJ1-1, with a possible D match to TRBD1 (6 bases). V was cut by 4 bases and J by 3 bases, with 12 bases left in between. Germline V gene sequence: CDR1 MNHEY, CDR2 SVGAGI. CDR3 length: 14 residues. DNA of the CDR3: TGTGCCAGCAGTTCGGGTGGGGGCTACACTGAAGCTTTCTTT. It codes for CASSSGGGYTEAFF.

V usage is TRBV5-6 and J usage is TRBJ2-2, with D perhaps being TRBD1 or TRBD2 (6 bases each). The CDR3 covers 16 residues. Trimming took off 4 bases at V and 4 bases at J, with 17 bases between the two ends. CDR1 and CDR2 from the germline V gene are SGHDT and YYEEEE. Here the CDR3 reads CASSPTEGDLTGELFF. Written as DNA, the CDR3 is TGTGCCAGCAGCCCCACGGAGGGGGACCTCACCGGGGAGCTGTTTTTT.